This TCR beta chain was found in a study of T cell repertoires in cytomegalovirus infection. The overall study: Newly reported HLA-C-restricted and thoroughly characterized HLA-B-restricted CMV epitopes were employed. CMV infection and matching HLA type were both indicated by public TCR beta signatures. Study-wide findings and caveats: CMV carriers with the relevant HLA were identified by cumulative public TCR beta family frequency.

A single record per CDR3 protein comes from TCRdb applying MiXCR to the reads. The sample gives 450,000 to 600,000 distinct CDR3 sequences, roughly a third of which show up once; roughly 17% is in the top ten. With V trimmed by 6 bases and J by 9 bases, 1 base remained unmatched. This CDR3 region has 10 residues. Germline V gene sequence: CDR1 MNHEY, CDR2 SVGEGT. Comments on this clonotype: As yet, its antigen is unknown.

The receptor comes from a human donor in good health (CMV status not recorded). Some clones in this sample may be carry-over from other donors' samples. The chain has TRBV6-2 or TRBV6-3 and TRBJ1-1, with 7 bases matching TRBD1. Here the sequenced sample was cultured PBMCs, taken from culture after CMV antigen stimulation. DNA for the CDR3: TGTGCCAGCAGGGGACAGCAAGCTTTCTTT. Translated, it gives CASRGQQAFF.